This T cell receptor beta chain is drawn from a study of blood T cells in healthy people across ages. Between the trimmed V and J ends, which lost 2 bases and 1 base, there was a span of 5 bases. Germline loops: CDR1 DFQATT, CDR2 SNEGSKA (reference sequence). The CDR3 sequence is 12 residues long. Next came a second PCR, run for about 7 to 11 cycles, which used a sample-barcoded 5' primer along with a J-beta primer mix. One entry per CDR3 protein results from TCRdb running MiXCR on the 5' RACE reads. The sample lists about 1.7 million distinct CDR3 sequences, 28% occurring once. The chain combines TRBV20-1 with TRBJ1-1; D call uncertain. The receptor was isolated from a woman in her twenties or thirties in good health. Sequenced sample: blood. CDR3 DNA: TGCAGTGCTAGACTTGCGAACACTGAAGCTTTCTTT. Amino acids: CSARLANTEAFF.